A selection of T cell receptor beta chains follows, all from one sample in a study of type 1 regulatory T cells. MiXCR, applied by TCRdb to the reads, yields one record per CDR3 protein. The data hold fewer than 70,000 distinct CDR3 sequences, with roughly 60% observed a single time. What these receptors recognize is not known. Sequencing was done on a sample of cultured T cells, either the whole culture or a sorted T cell fraction (not recorded which). Every receptor here comes from a human donor in good health. Each CDR3 is given with its conserved first and last residue. The D gene is left open where the match is weak. Not every row has a clone size; where given, it reads once, few, many or a size class.

V gene,clone size,CDR3 length,J gene,D gene,CDR3 DNA,CDR3 protein
TRBV7-2,.,14,TRBJ1-4,TRBD1,TGTGCCAGCAGCACCGGACAGGGGGCAGAAAAACTGTTTTTT,CASSTGQGAEKLFF
TRBV4-3,.,17,TRBJ2-3,TRBD2,TGCGCCAGCAGCCAACTCCTTAGCGGGAGTTTCGCAGATACGCAGTATTTT,CASSQLLSGSFADTQYF
TRBV10-1,.,12,TRBJ1-1,.,TGCGCCAGCAGTGAGGAGGGGGCTGAAGCTTTCTTT,CASSEEGAEAFF
TRBV5-1,few,13,TRBJ2-3,.,TGCGCCAGCAGGGCTAGCGAAACAGATACGCAGTATTTT,CASRASETDTQYF
TRBV12-3/TRBV12-4,medium-sized,12,TRBJ2-3,.,TGTGCCAGCAGCCGCCGCACAGATACGCAGTATTTT,CASSRRTDTQYF
TRBV19,.,15,TRBJ2-5,.,TGTGCCAGTAGTATGTCGTGGGGTAACCAAGAGACCCAGTACTTC,CASSMSWGNQETQYF
TRBV15,many,15,TRBJ2-7,.,TGTGCCACCAGCAGAGATCAGGCAGTCGTCGGAGAGCAGTACTTC,CATSRDQAVVGEQYF
TRBV10-1,.,15,TRBJ2-3,TRBD2,TGCGCCAGCAGTGAGTGGGGGGGAAGCACAGATACGCAGTATTTT,CASSEWGGSTDTQYF
TRBV30,few,15,TRBJ1-1,TRBD1,TGTGCCTGGAGTGCTCGGACAGGGTTGAACACTGAAGCTTTCTTT,CAWSARTGLNTEAFF
TRBV4-1,.,16,TRBJ2-7,TRBD2,TGCGCCAGCAGCCAAGTACTAGCGAAGAGCTCCTACGAGCAGTACTTC,CASSQVLAKSSYEQYF
TRBV12-3/TRBV12-4,few,18,TRBJ2-3,.,TGTGCCAGCAGTCCTCGGCAGGCCCTGAGCGGGAGCACAGATACGCAGTATTTT,CASSPRQALSGSTDTQYF
TRBV12-3/TRBV12-4,.,14,TRBJ2-7,TRBD2,TGTGCCAGCAATTCCCCCGGGAGGCTCTACGAGCAGTACTTC,CASNSPGRLYEQYF
TRBV7-2,.,14,TRBJ2-5,.,TGTGCCAGCAGCTCCAGGGACTCTACAGAGACCCAGTACTTC,CASSSRDSTETQYF
TRBV28,.,15,TRBJ2-7,.,TGTGCCAGCAGTCCTACCCGCGGACAGAACTACGAGCAGTACTTC,CASSPTRGQNYEQYF
TRBV3-1,.,15,TRBJ1-4,.,TGTGCCAACAGCTTGTCCGGGACGGCTAATGAAAAACTGTTTTTT,CANSLSGTANEKLFF
TRBV20-1,few,13,TRBJ1-1,.,TGCAGTGCTGCGACTGGGAGGAACACTGAAGCTTTCTTT,CSAATGRNTEAFF
TRBV29-1,.,15,TRBJ1-5,TRBD1,TGCAGCGCTCAGACTGGGACAGGGTCAAGTCAGCCCCAGCATTTT,CSAQTGTGSSQPQHF
TRBV20-1,.,12,TRBJ2-1,.,TGCAGTGCTAGTAGCCTGAACAATGAGCAGTTCTTC,CSASSLNNEQFF
TRBV12-3/TRBV12-4,.,14,TRBJ1-5,.,TGTGCCAGCAGTTTCTCAGGGGGCAATCAGCCCCAGCATTTT,CASSFSGGNQPQHF
TRBV5-1,once,16,TRBJ1-6,TRBD1,TGCGCCAGCAGCCGAGGGACAGGGGGTCGAATTTCACCCCTCCACTTT,CASSRGTGGRISPLHF
TRBV28,.,14,TRBJ2-7,.,TGTGCCAGCAGTTTAGAGAGGCTCTCCTACGAGCAGTACTTC,CASSLERLSYEQYF